This T cell receptor (beta chain) was documented in a study of shared clonotypes between healthy human individuals. The CDR3 spans 14 residues. V lost 3 bases and J 6 bases, leaving 12 bases between the germline ends. Germline V gene lookup returns CDR1 SGHVS and CDR2 FQNEAQ. Each replicate PCR on the sorted subsets used about 220 ng DNA (approximately 27,000 T cell genomes). TCRdb's table, derived via immunoSEQ multiplex PCR, lists solely in-frame clones and lacks some. The sample has some 660,000 clones; approximately 73% are singletons. Naive CD45RA+ and memory CD45RA-negative subsets were split from CD4+ cells.

This chain links TRBV7-8 with TRBJ1-5; D not resolved. The source material was memory CD4+ T cells sorted from blood. Subset defined: CD45RA-negative fraction. The receptor comes from a young woman in good health. The CDR3 DNA sequence: TGTGCCAGCAGCTTCTCGGACTTTGGTCAGCCCCAGCATTTT. Translation: CASSFSDFGQPQHF.